This T cell receptor beta chain was obtained from a study of blood T cell repertoires in COVID-19 (dated by TCRdb to 2018 to 2021). With regard to the full study: Samples from collaborators originated in the United States, Italy and Spain and spanned both the acute and convalescent phases of COVID-19. The samples were drawn from the first 160 participants of the ongoing ImmuneRACE study and from some 1,300 subjects provided by 6 global collaborators. The material from the prospective study consisted of cDNA or gDNA derived from T cells, B-cell-depleted T cells, or PBMCs. Subjects who had been exposed to COVID-19, were actively infected with it, or had recovered from it provided the deeply sampled blood TCRbeta repertoires that made up the dataset. Where available, HLA class I and class II types were taken from metadata supplied by the sample provider and were not determined by assay-based typing. The sample metadata nearly always contained a de-identified subject ID, COVID-19 status, age in years and sex. The repertoires were released in a freely available public database intended as a resource for research on the immune response to SARS-CoV-2. Results the study describes overall, beyond this receptor: Clinical and demographic metadata were provided uncurated, with the amount varying by source and participant.

TCRbeta CDR3 regions were amplified from genomic DNA using the immunoSEQ Assay, a bias-controlled multiplex PCR. The original methods were these. Nucleated cell counts per sample were estimated from amplification of reference gene primers within the assay. To quantify the absolute abundance of each unique TCRbeta CDR3 rearrangement, sequence reads were collapsed and filtered. For each sample, productive Simpson clonality was calculated as the square root of Simpson's diversity index over productive rearrangements. TCRdb obtained this table from immuneACCESS and retained in-frame rearrangements with V and J assigned. These tables miss some clones; where compared with another copy, unresolved V genes account for less than half of the shortfall, and the remainder is unexplained. V and J calls and clone size are those listed in that table; D and trimming were worked out from the DNA. The sample records roughly 240,000 clones, about 86% of which are singletons. The ten largest clones represent around 2.9% of the sample.

Another Seattle source contributed samples from volunteer blood donors who had recovered from COVID-19. The collaborating institutions used their own protocols to collect whole blood in K2EDTA tubes. For TCRbeta analysis, collaborators shipped samples as frozen whole blood, isolated PBMCs, or DNA extracted from either of those sample types. Sequences LGHDT (CDR1) and YNNKEL (CDR2) are obtained from the germline V gene (reference sequence). The CDR3, from cysteine to phenylalanine, totals 14 residues. Only the CDR3 region is kept as DNA, spanning 42 bases read in frame from base 1. Relative to germline, V is missing 4 bases and J is missing 4 bases, with 1 base of the junction outside any gene match. On this clone: This clone's antigen is unknown. Base qualities are not at hand, and no much larger clone is one base apart. Other nucleotide sequences in the sample specify the same CDR3.

This chain is built from TRBV3-1 (or the pseudogene TRBV3-2) and TRBJ1-5, and TRBD1 aligns with 10 junction nucleotides. Sample: peripheral blood. The clonotype originates from a woman aged 25-40 years who had recovered from COVID-19. The DNA sequence is as follows: TGTGCCAGCAGCCCGGGACAGGGGAATCAGCCCCAGCATTTT. It specifies CASSPGQGNQPQHF.